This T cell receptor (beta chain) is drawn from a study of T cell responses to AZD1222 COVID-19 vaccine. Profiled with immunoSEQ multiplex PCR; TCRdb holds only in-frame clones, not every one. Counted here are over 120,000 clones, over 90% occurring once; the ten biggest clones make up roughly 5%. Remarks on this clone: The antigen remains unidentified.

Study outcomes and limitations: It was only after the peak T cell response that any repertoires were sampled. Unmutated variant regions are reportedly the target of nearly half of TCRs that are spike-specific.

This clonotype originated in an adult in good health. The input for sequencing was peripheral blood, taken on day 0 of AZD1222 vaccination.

The DNA of the CDR3 is TGTGCCAGCAGCTTAGTAGAGACACCTCGCGAGCAGTACTTC. Protein product: CASSLVETPREQYF. The chain couples TRBV7-9 to TRBJ2-7; D not resolved. Between the trimmed V and J ends, which lost 1 base and 6 bases, there was a span of 13 bases. The CDR3 covers 14 residues. CDR1 is SEHNR and CDR2 is FQNEAQ in the germline V gene (reference sequence).